The 8 T cell receptor beta chains in this list originate from one sample, sequenced in a study of shared clonotypes between healthy human individuals. Produced via immunoSEQ multiplex PCR; TCRdb's table is partial and in-frame only. Among approximately 1.5 million clones listed, 98% were seen once. Sequencing was done on a sample of naive CD4+ T cells sorted from blood. Subset: CD45RA+ positively selected. The source of these receptors is a man aged 25 to 40 in good health.

V is TRBV19 and J is TRBJ2-5; D might be TRBD1 or TRBD2, each matching 5 bases. The V gene lost 3 bases and the J gene lost 1 base, with 18 bases spanning the gap. The CDR3 sequence is 17 residues long. Per germline, CDR1 LNHDA and CDR2 SQIVND (reference sequence). The CDR3 DNA follows: TGTGCCAGTAGTATTGGGTGGGCGGCAGGGACCCAAGAGACCCAGTACTTC. Its translation is CASSIGWAAGTQETQYF.

V gene TRBV10-1 combines with J gene TRBJ1-5; D remains unclear. In germline, CDR1 is WNHNN, CDR2 SYGVQD (reference sequence). Trimming took off 3 bases at V and 4 bases at J, with 7 bases between the two ends. This CDR3 has 13 amino acids. The CDR3 here is CASSDSLNQPQHF. DNA of the CDR3: TGCGCCAGCAGTGATTCGCTAAATCAGCCCCAGCATTTT.

The V gene is TRBV25-1, the J gene TRBJ1-3, with D perhaps TRBD1 (6 bases). V dropped 5 bases and J dropped 5 bases, with 13 bases sitting between them. The CDR3 covers 14 residues. Germline V lookup: CDR1 MGHDK, CDR2 SYGVNS. The CDR3, as DNA: TGTGCCAGCAGTCATTCGGGGGCTCGAAACACCATATATTTT. Translated, it gives CASSHSGARNTIYF.

The J gene is TRBJ2-5, the V gene TRBV29-1, with unresolved D. V lost 2 bases and J 4 bases, leaving 8 bases between the germline ends. CDR3 size: 12 residues. CDR1 and CDR2 from the germline V gene are SQVTM and ANQGSEA. DNA for the CDR3: TGCAGCGTTGAACGGTCCCCAGAGACCCAGTACTTC. Translation gives CSVERSPETQYF.

The gene calls are TRBV5-1 and TRBJ2-1; no reliable D call. The CDR3 spans 15 residues. V gave up 4 bases and J gave up 2 bases, with 13 bases separating them. Germline V CDR1 and CDR2: SGHRS, YFSETQ. CDR3 DNA: TGCGCCAGCAGCGCATCTAATGGGGCCTACAATGAGCAGTTCTTC. Amino acids: CASSASNGAYNEQFF.

The CDR3 coding sequence is TGTGCCAGCACCTCCACAGCCAGCATCGGGGAGCTGTTTTTT. It codes for CASTSTASIGELFF. The V gene is TRBV9, the J gene TRBJ2-2; D gene uncertain. The CDR3 loop spans 14 amino acids. Germline lookup yields CDR1 SGDLS and CDR2 YYNGEE. V lost 6 bases and J lost 7, with 16 bases in between. Full variable domain (remainder filled in from reference TRBV9 and TRBJ2-2): DSGVTQTPKHLITATGQRVTLRCSPRSGDLSVYWYQQSLDQGLQFLIQYYNGEERAKGNILERFSAQQFPDLHSELNLSSLELGDSALYFCASTSTASIGELFFGEGSRLTVL.

This CDR3 is CASSHGTSGRTGGELFF. The CDR3 region has the DNA TGCGCCAGCAGCCACGGGACTAGCGGGAGAACTGGGGGGGAGCTGTTTTTT. The V and J genes are TRBV4-1 and TRBJ2-2; TRBD2 matches at 14 bases. This CDR3 spans 17 amino acids. Germline V gene sequence: CDR1 MGHRA, CDR2 YSYEKL. The V gene end was trimmed by 3 bases and the J gene end by 8 bases; junction bases not matched to a gene: 8.

This clone came up a few times. J is TRBJ1-1 and V is TRBV28; D is undetermined. V was pared by 6 bases and J by 7 bases, with 12 bases between. There are 12 residues in the CDR3. The germline V gene has CDR1 MDHEN and CDR2 SYDVKM. CDR3 loop: CASSYADYEAFF. The CDR3 DNA follows: TGTGCCAGCAGCTACGCCGACTATGAAGCTTTCTTT.